The rows below give T cell receptor beta chains drawn from one sample of a study of response to subunit inactivated influenza vaccine. MiXCR, applied by TCRdb to the RT-PCR reads, yields one record per CDR3 protein. This sample has hundreds of thousands of distinct CDR3 sequences, with less than 20% found just once. Sequenced material: PBMCs from blood, taken approximately 13 days after vaccination. The source is a man between 45 and 60 years old who received an inactivated influenza vaccine. The CDR3 runs from the conserved cysteine through the conserved F or W. The order of the fields is clone size, D gene, J gene, V gene, CDR3 protein, CDR3 DNA. D genes are given only for firm matches. For some rows the clone size is stated as once, few or many, or as a class when expanded; others skip it.

. | TRBD1 | TRBJ1-4 | TRBV7-9 | CASSWPRDRVNEKLFF | TGTGCCAGCAGCTGGCCCCGGGACAGGGTTAATGAAAAACTGTTTTTT
. | . | TRBJ2-2 | TRBV7-2 | CASSRPQALAGELFF | TGTGCCAGCAGCCGCCCGCAGGCGCTCGCCGGGGAGCTGTTTTTT
few | . | TRBJ2-3 | TRBV11-2 | CASSLTGSRTDTQYF | TGTGCCAGCAGCTTGACCGGGAGTCGGACAGATACGCAGTATTTT
. | TRBD2 | TRBJ2-1 | TRBV23-1 | CASSRQTSPIAGDNEQFF | TGCGCCAGCAGTCGACAAACTTCGCCTATAGCGGGAGACAATGAGCAGTTCTTC
few | . | TRBJ2-7 | TRBV7-9 | CASSLAGKPSYEQYF | TGTGCCAGCAGCTTAGCGGGTAAGCCCTCCTACGAGCAGTACTTC
. | . | TRBJ1-2 | TRBV6-2/TRBV6-3 | CASSSFNNYGYTF | TGTGCCAGCAGTTCGTTCAATAACTATGGCTACACCTTC
few | TRBD1 | TRBJ2-4 | TRBV20-1 | CSASNTGVNIQYF | TGCAGTGCTAGCAATACAGGGGTGAACATTCAGTACTTC
. | . | TRBJ1-5 | TRBV7-9 | CASSETGGSNQPQHF | TGTGCCAGCAGCGAGACGGGCGGGAGCAATCAGCCCCAGCATTTT
. | TRBD2 | TRBJ2-7 | TRBV20-1 | CSAPSGEDSYEQYF | TGCAGTGCCCCTAGCGGAGAAGACTCCTACGAGCAGTACTTC
. | . | TRBJ1-1 | TRBV12-3/TRBV12-4 | CASSGGGRRTEAFF | TGTGCCAGCAGTGGAGGAGGGAGGCGCACTGAAGCTTTCTTT
many | TRBD2 | TRBJ2-1 | TRBV29-1 | CSLSLSGGNEQFF | TGCAGCTTATCCCTTTCGGGAGGGAATGAGCAGTTCTTC
. | TRBD2 | TRBJ2-1 | TRBV12-3/TRBV12-4 | CASSLKTSAEEQFF | TGTGCCAGCAGTCTCAAGACTAGCGCGGAGGAGCAGTTCTTC
. | TRBD2 | TRBJ2-3 | TRBV12-5 | CASGLGGTSGTDTQYF | TGTGCTAGTGGTTTGGGCGGGACTAGCGGGACGGATACGCAGTATTTT
many | . | TRBJ2-5 | TRBV20-1 | CSVRGEARLETQYF | TGCAGTGTTCGCGGAGAGGCCAGGCTGGAGACCCAGTACTTC
. | . | TRBJ2-3 | TRBV6-1 | CASSAGGGVDTQYF | TGTGCCAGCAGTGCAGGGGGGGGCGTGGATACGCAGTATTTT
. | TRBD1 | TRBJ2-7 | TRBV20-1 | CSARDPVTGQSYEQYF | TGCAGTGCTAGAGATCCCGTGACAGGGCAGTCGTACGAGCAGTACTTC
. | TRBD1 | TRBJ2-6 | TRBV20-1 | CSARDEQGLYSGANVLTF | TGCAGTGCTAGAGATGAACAGGGGCTTTACTCTGGGGCCAACGTCCTGACTTTC
many | . | TRBJ2-3 | TRBV15 | CATSRGGLDTQYF | TGTGCCACCAGCAGAGGGGGGCTAGATACGCAGTATTTT
. | TRBD1 | TRBJ2-7 | TRBV5-1 | CASSDPTGGRYEQYF | TGCGCCAGCAGCGACCCGACAGGGGGAAGGTACGAGCAGTACTTC
. | . | TRBJ1-2 | TRBV7-9 | CASSLEGPGVGYTF | TGTGCCAGCAGCTTAGAGGGTCCGGGGGTCGGCTACACCTTC
few | TRBD2 | TRBJ2-3 | TRBV20-1 | CSARAPSGLHTDTQYF | TGCAGTGCTAGGGCCCCTAGCGGGTTACACACAGATACGCAGTATTTT
. | . | TRBJ2-7 | TRBV6-2/TRBV6-3 | CASSYPAEQYF | TGTGCCAGCAGTTACCCGGCCGAGCAGTACTTC
few | . | TRBJ1-2 | TRBV29-1 | CSVGQDGDGYTF | TGCAGCGTTGGGCAGGATGGGGATGGCTACACCTTC
many | TRBD1 | TRBJ2-1 | TRBV29-1 | CSVVIMFDRAYNEQFF | TGCAGCGTTGTAATAATGTTTGACAGGGCCTACAATGAGCAGTTCTTC
. | TRBD1 | TRBJ1-2 | TRBV6-5 | CASSSTGEGYGYTF | TGTGCCAGCAGTTCAACAGGGGAGGGCTATGGCTACACCTTC
. | TRBD2 | TRBJ2-1 | TRBV24-1 | CATSLAGTSDSYNQQFF | TGTGCCACCAGTTTGGCGGGGACTAGCGACTCCTACAATCAGCAGTTCTTC
. | TRBD1 | TRBJ2-7 | TRBV27 | CASSIRDSTYEQYF | TGTGCCAGCAGTATCCGGGACAGCACCTACGAGCAGTACTTC
few | . | TRBJ1-1 | TRBV12-3/TRBV12-4 | CASSDGRTEAFF | TGTGCCAGTTCCGATGGCCGCACTGAAGCTTTCTTT
. | TRBD1 | TRBJ2-3 | TRBV5-1 | CASSLSTTGGSWDTQYF | TGCGCCAGCAGCTTGAGTACGACAGGGGGCAGTTGGGATACGCAGTATTTT
few | . | TRBJ2-2 | TRBV2 | CASSGVDTGELFF | TGTGCCAGCAGTGGAGTTGACACCGGGGAGCTGTTTTTT
. | . | TRBJ2-1 | TRBV7-2 | CASSLVAGGNQKEEFF | .
many | TRBD1 | TRBJ2-3 | TRBV29-1 | CSHPSGQGSPDTQYF | TGCAGCCATCCTTCTGGACAGGGTAGCCCAGATACGCAGTATTTT
once | . | TRBJ2-2 | TRBV7-9 | CASSLDLGNTGELFF | TGTGCCAGCAGCTTAGACCTTGGAAACACCGGGGAGCTGTTTTTT
few | . | TRBJ1-2 | TRBV29-1 | CSVEDRGGNYGYTF | TGCAGCGTTGAAGATCGTGGCGGGAACTATGGCTACACCTTC
. | . | TRBJ1-6 | TRBV7-2 | CASSLVGTGSGNSPLHF | TGTGCCAGCAGCTTAGTCGGGACGGGCTCTGGCAATTCACCCCTCCACTTT
. | . | TRBJ1-1 | TRBV18 | CASSPRHDSTEAFF | TGTGCCAGCTCACCCCGTCATGATTCCACTGAAGCTTTCTTT
few | . | TRBJ2-1 | TRBV12-3/TRBV12-4 | CASLVALGSYNEQFF | TGTGCCAGCCTAGTAGCGCTTGGCTCCTACAATGAGCAGTTCTTC
many | TRBD1 | TRBJ2-1 | TRBV12-3/TRBV12-4 | CASLGTDNEQFF | TGTGCCAGCCTAGGGACAGACAATGAGCAGTTCTTC
many | TRBD1 | TRBJ1-4 | TRBV5-1 | CASSRGDSKNEKLFF | TGCGCCAGCAGCCGGGGGGACAGCAAAAATGAAAAACTGTTTTTT
few | TRBD1 | TRBJ1-6 | TRBV12-3/TRBV12-4 | CASSLAGTVRNSPLHF | TGTGCCAGCAGTCTAGCCGGGACAGTGAGAAATTCACCCCTCCACTTT
. | . | TRBJ1-5 | TRBV12-3/TRBV12-4 | CASSLGRDYNQPQHF | TGTGCCAGCAGTTTAGGTAGGGACTACAATCAGCCCCAGCATTTT
many | TRBD2 | TRBJ2-2 | TRBV12-3/TRBV12-4 | CASTLAGYTGELFF | TGTGCCAGCACCCTAGCGGGGTACACCGGGGAGCTGTTTTTT
few | . | TRBJ2-5 | TRBV12-3/TRBV12-4 | CASSQIPPAQYF | TGTGCCAGCAGTCAAATCCCCCCGGCCCAGTACTTC
few | . | TRBJ1-2 | TRBV7-9 | CASSFDQVGYTF | TGTGCCAGCAGCTTTGACCAAGTGGGCTACACCTTC
once | . | TRBJ2-5 | TRBV15 | CATRPSWGRLRETQYF | TGTGCCACCAGACCCTCCTGGGGGCGCTTACGGGAGACCCAGTACTTC
. | . | TRBJ2-1 | TRBV30 | CAWSVGRSSYNEQFF | TGTGCCTGGAGTGTAGGGAGGAGCTCCTACAATGAGCAGTTCTTC
. | TRBD2 | TRBJ2-3 | TRBV12-3/TRBV12-4 | CASSFARTPRRLADTDTQYF | TGTGCCAGCAGTTTTGCACGGACCCCGAGGAGACTAGCGGACACAGATACGCAGTATTTT
few | TRBD1 | TRBJ2-1 | TRBV29-1 | CSVLTGQGNRYNEQFF | TGCAGCGTCCTAACGGGACAGGGGAATAGGTACAATGAGCAGTTCTTC
. | TRBD1 | TRBJ2-7 | TRBV2 | CASRTGTEQYF | TGTGCCAGCCGGACAGGGACCGAGCAGTACTTC
many | . | TRBJ2-7 | TRBV11-2 | CASNPADYSSYEQYF | TGTGCCAGCAATCCGGCAGACTATAGCTCCTACGAGCAGTACTTC